This T cell receptor (beta chain) was sequenced during a study of neurological immune-mediated disorders. This CDR3 spans 15 amino acids. With 2 bases clipped from V and 4 bases from J, the junction kept 4 bases outside the gene matches. CDR1 SGHDT and CDR2 YYEEEE come from the germline V gene. The sample holds many counts of this clonotype. TCRdb reprocessed the 5' RACE reads with MiXCR, giving one entry per CDR3 protein. The sample has over 45,000 distinct CDR3 sequences; 3% to 3.5% are singletons. The receptor comes from a man aged 40-55 years with multiple sclerosis. The material sequenced was PBMCs. J is TRBJ2-2 and V is TRBV5-6; 8 bases line up with TRBD2. CDR3 nucleotide sequence: TGTGCCAGCAGCTTTTTCGCGGGGGGCACCGGGGAGCTGTTTTTT. It codes for CASSFFAGGTGELFF.